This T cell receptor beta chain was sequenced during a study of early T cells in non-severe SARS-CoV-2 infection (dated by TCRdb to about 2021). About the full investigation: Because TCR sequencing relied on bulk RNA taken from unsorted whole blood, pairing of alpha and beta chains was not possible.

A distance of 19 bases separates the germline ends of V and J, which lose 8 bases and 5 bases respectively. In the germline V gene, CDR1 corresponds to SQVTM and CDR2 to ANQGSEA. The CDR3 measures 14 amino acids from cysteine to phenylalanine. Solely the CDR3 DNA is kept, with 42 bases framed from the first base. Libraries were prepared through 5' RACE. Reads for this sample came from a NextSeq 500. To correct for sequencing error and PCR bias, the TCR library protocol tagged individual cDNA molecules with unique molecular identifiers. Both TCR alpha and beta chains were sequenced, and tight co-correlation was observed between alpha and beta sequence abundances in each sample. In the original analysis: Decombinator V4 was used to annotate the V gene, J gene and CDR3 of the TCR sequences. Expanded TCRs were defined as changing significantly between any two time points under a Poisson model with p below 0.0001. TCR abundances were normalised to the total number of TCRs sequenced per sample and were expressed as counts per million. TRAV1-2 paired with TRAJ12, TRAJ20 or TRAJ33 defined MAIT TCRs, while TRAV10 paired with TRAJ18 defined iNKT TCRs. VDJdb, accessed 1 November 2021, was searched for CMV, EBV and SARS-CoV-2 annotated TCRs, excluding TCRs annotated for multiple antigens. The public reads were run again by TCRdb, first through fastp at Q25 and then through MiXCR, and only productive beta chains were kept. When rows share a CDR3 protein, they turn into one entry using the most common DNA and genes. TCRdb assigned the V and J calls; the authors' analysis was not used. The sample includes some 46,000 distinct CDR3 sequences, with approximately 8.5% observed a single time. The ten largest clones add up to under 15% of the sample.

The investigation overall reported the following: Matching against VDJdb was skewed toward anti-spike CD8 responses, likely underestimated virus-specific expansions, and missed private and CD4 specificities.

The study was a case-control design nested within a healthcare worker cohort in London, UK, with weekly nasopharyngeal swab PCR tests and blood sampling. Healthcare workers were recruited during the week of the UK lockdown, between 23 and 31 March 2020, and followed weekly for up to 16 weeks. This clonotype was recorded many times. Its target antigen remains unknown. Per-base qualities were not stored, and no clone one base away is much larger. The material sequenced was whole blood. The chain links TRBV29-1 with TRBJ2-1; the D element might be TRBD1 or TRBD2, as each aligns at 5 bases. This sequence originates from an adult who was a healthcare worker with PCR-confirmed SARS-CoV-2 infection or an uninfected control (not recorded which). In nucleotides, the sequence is TGCAGCACCCGTGGGACCCCACGCCACAATGAGCAGTTCTTC. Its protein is CSTRGTPRHNEQFF.